This TCR beta chain was identified during a study of CD4 T cells in relation to SARS-CoV-2 and coronaviruses. Looking at the study overall: Crossreactive spike epitopes shared across donors were mapped to their HLA restriction.

The unexposed donors gave CD4+ T cells in about 2011-2018, prior to COVID-19. A note on this clone: Its specificity is not known.

Overall study findings and caveats: According to naive versus memory sequencing, detected responses are memory recall, not newly primed. Crossreactivity was assessed only for spike protein, not other viral proteins.

Repertoires were generated with immunoSEQ multiplex PCR, while TCRdb's copy carries only in-frame clones and drops some. Of 65,000 or so clones in the sample, about 94% were seen once. Input material: naive CD4+ T cells from PBMCs. Described subset: naive CD4+ T cells isolated by negative enrichment. This TCR derives from a human donor in good health.

The DNA of the CDR3 is TGTGCCACCCGTACAACAGGGCGAGGAAACACCATATATTTT. It yields the protein CATRTTGRGNTIYF. The chain has TRBV28 and TRBJ1-3; TRBD1 might be the D (6 bases). Trimming removed 10 bases from V and 4 bases from J, with 17 bases in between. This CDR3 is 14 amino acids long. Germline CDR1 and CDR2: MDHEN and SYDVKM.